This paragraph reports one T cell receptor beta chain. What it binds is not known. Naive CD8 isolation took CD45RO-negative cells positively selected for CCR7 and excluded terminally differentiated effector memory CD45RA+ cells. There were no recent acute infections or vaccinations among the donors, who were healthy HIV-negative adults. This sample is part of a study of shared clonotypes between healthy human individuals. Study background: A couple of female and a few male donors aged 18 to 49 were enrolled.

Findings of the study overall: With a handful of donors compared, 4.5% to 6.5% of naive CD4 clonotypes were shared. When compared with the clonotypes that were shared by all four sorted-subset donors, the non-shared clonotypes turned out to have lower generation probabilities.

Profiled with immunoSEQ multiplex PCR; TCRdb holds only in-frame clones, not every one. The sample records about 820,000 clones, around 92% being singletons. Germline CDR1 MDHEN, CDR2 SYDVKM. V gave up 3 bases and J gave up 0 bases; unmatched junction bases: 5. The CDR3 loop spans 16 amino acids. Sequencing was done on a sample of naive CD8+ T cells sorted from blood. This chain connects TRBV28 to TRBJ2-1; 7 nucleotides match TRBD2. This clonotype originated in a man aged 30 to 39 in good health. CDR3 sequence (DNA): TGTGCCAGCAGTTTGAGAGGCGGGAGCTCCTACAATGAGCAGTTCTTC. Translated: CASSLRGGSSYNEQFF.